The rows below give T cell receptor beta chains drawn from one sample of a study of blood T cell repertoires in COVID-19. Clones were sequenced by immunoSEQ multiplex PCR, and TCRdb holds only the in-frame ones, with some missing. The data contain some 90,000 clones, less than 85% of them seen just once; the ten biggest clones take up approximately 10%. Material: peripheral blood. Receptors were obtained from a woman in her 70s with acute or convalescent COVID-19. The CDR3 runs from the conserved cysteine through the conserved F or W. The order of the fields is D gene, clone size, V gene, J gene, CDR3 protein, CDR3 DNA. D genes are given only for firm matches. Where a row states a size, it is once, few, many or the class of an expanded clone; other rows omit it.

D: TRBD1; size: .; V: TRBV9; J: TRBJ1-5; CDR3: CASSGGQGDNQPQHF; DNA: TGTGCCAGCAGCGGGGGACAGGGAGACAATCAGCCCCAGCATTTT
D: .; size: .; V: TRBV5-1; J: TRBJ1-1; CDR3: CASSLGWRAEAFF; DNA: TGCGCCAGCAGCCTCGGGTGGAGGGCTGAAGCTTTCTTT
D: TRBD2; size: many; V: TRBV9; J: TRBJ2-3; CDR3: CASSSPGSGRPTDTQYF; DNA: TGTGCCAGCAGCTCCCCCGGTAGCGGGAGGCCCACAGATACGCAGTATTTT
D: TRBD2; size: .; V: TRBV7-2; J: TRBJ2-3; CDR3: CASSYSGGGTQYF; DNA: TGTGCCAGCAGCTATAGCGGGGGGGGGACGCAGTATTTT
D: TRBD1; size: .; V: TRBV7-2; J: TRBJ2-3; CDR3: CASSPRGDTQYF; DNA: TGTGCCAGCAGCCCCAGGGGGGATACGCAGTATTTT
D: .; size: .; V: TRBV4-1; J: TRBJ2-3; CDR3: CASSQDGGLRTDTQYF; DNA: TGCGCCAGCAGCCAAGATGGGGGCCTACGCACAGATACGCAGTATTTT
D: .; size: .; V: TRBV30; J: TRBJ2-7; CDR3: CAWGSYEQYF; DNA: TGTGCCTGGGGGAGTTACGAGCAGTACTTC
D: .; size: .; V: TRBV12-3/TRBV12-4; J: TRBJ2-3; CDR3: CASRGLTDTQYF; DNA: TGTGCCAGCAGGGGGCTAACAGATACGCAGTATTTT
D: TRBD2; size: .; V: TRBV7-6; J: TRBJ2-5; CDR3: CASSLVEREGETQYF; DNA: TGTGCCAGCAGCTTAGTTGAGCGGGAAGGGGAGACCCAGTACTTC
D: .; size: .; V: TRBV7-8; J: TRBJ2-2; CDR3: CASSPSSRGNTGELFF; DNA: TGTGCCAGCAGCCCGAGCTCCCGGGGTAACACCGGGGAGCTGTTTTTT
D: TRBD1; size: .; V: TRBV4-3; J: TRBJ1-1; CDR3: CASRDRGGIDTEAFF; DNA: TGCGCCAGCAGGGACAGGGGGGGAATCGACACTGAAGCTTTCTTT
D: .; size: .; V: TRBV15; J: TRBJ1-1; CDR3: CATSRERHLNTEAFF; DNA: TGTGCCACCAGCAGAGAGAGACACCTGAACACTGAAGCTTTCTTT
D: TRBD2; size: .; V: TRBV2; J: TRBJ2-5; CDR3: CASSEDIGLAKETQYF; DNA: TGTGCCAGCAGTGAAGATATAGGACTAGCGAAGGAGACCCAGTACTTC
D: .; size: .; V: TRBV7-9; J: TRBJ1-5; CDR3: CASSWGENQPQHF; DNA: TGTGCCAGCAGCTGGGGGGAAAATCAGCCCCAGCATTTT
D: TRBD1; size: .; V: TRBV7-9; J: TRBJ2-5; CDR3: CASSSPGQGETQYF; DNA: TGTGCCAGCAGCTCCCCGGGACAGGGGGAGACCCAGTACTTC
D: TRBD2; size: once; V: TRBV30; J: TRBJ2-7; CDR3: CALREGLSYEQYF; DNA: TGTGCCTTGCGGGAGGGTCTATCCTACGAGCAGTACTTC
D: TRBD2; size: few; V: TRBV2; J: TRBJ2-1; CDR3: CASSEELAGNEQFF; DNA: TGTGCCAGCAGTGAAGAACTAGCGGGGAATGAGCAGTTCTTC
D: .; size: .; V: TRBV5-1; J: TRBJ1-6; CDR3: CPSIFIGAGGARNSPLHF; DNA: TGCCCCAGCATCTTCATCGGGGCGGGGGGCGCCCGTAATTCACCCCTCCACTTT
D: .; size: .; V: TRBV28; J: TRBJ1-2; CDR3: CASSLWVEGYGYTF; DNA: TGTGCCAGCAGTTTATGGGTAGAGGGCTATGGCTACACCTTC
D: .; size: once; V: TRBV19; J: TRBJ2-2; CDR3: CATQGNTGELFF; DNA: TGTGCCACTCAGGGGAACACCGGGGAGCTGTTTTTT
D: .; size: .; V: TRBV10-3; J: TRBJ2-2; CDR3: CAISEQGEVGELFF; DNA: TGTGCCATCAGTGAGCAGGGGGAGGTCGGGGAGCTGTTTTTT
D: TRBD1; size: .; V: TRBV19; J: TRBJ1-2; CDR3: CASSSLDRNYGYTF; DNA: TGTGCCAGTAGTAGTCTGGACAGGAACTATGGCTACACCTTC
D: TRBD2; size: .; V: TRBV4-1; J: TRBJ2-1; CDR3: CASSQPLTLAGPYNEQFF; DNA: TGCGCCAGCAGCCAACCTCTGACCCTAGCGGGGCCCTACAATGAGCAGTTCTTC
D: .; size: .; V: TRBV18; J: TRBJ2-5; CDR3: CASSSSGQSQETQYF; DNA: TGTGCCAGCTCATCGAGTGGTCAATCCCAAGAGACCCAGTACTTC
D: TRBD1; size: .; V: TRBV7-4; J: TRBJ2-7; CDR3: CASSSRQGESSYEQYF; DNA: TGTGCCAGCAGCTCCCGACAGGGGGAGAGCTCCTACGAGCAGTACTTC
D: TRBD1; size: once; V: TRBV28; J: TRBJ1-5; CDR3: CASRPTGKGNQPQHF; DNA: TGTGCCAGCAGGCCGACAGGGAAGGGCAATCAGCCCCAGCATTTT
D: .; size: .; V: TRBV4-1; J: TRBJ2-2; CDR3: CASSQDPAGELFF; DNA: TGCGCCAGCAGCCAAGACCCCGCCGGGGAGCTGTTTTTT